These 19 T cell receptor beta chains originate from one sample sequenced in a study of stem cell transplantation in POMP-related autoinflammatory disease. Clones were read by immunoSEQ multiplex PCR, and TCRdb kept only the in-frame ones, dropping some. This sample carries thousands of clones, 70% to 90% of them seen once, and the ten largest clones take 21%. Sequenced material: Tregs from PBMCs, taken before stem cell transplantation. The receptors were gathered from a human donor with POMP-related autoinflammation and immune dysregulation (PRAID).

This clone showed up just once. This chain connects TRBV29-1 to TRBJ1-2, with 9 bases that match TRBD1. With 3 bases clipped from V and 5 bases from J, the junction kept 4 bases outside the gene matches. The CDR3 has 13 residues. CDR1 and CDR2 (germline): SQVTM, ANQGSEA. CDR3 in DNA: TGCAGCGTTGATCACGGGACAGGGTATGGCTACACCTTC. Translating it yields CSVDHGTGYGYTF.

CDR3 DNA: TGCGCCAGCAGCCTCACGGGACTGGGGACCCAGTACTTC. Residues: CASSLTGLGTQYF. The V gene is TRBV4-1, the J gene TRBJ2-5; possibly TRBD2 for D (6 bases). The V end was cut by 4 bases, the J end by 7 bases, with 13 bases between. The CDR3 spans 13 residues. Germline V gene data show CDR1 as MGHRA and CDR2 as YSYEKL.

This chain uses TRBV7-9 with TRBJ1-1; maybe TRBD1 (5 bases). Deletions cut 5 bases from V and 1 base from J, with 17 bases between. Germline V gives CDR1 SEHNR, CDR2 FQNEAQ (reference sequence). The CDR3 has 16 amino acids. The CDR3 spells CASSHREQGGNTEAFF. For the CDR3, the DNA is TGTGCCAGCAGCCACCGGGAGCAGGGAGGGAACACTGAAGCTTTCTTT.

V usage is TRBV7-9 and J usage is TRBJ2-3, with TRBD2 matching 7 bases. The CDR3 has 14 amino acids. The V gene end was trimmed by 5 bases and the J gene end by 2 bases; junction bases not matched to a gene: 4. Germline V gives CDR1 SEHNR, CDR2 FQNEAQ (reference sequence). CDR3 sequence: CASSQLATTDTQYF. DNA for the CDR3: TGTGCCAGCAGCCAACTAGCGACCACAGATACGCAGTATTTT.

The chain has TRBV6-6 and TRBJ1-2; D is perhaps TRBD1 (5 bases). V lost 2 bases to trimming and J lost 4 bases, with 14 bases between them. The length of the CDR3 is 15 residues. Per the germline V gene, CDR1 is MNHNY and CDR2 is SVGAGI (reference sequence). CDR3 bases: TGTGCCAGCAGTTACACGGGACGGGAGCTCTATGGCTACACCTTC. It is translated as CASSYTGRELYGYTF.

The chain uses TRBV27 and TRBJ1-6; 11 nucleotides line up with TRBD1. With 5 bases clipped from V and 9 bases from J, the junction kept 3 bases outside the gene matches. The CDR3 length is 14 residues. The V gene's germline CDR1 is MNHEY and CDR2 SMNVEV (reference sequence). CDR3 loop: CASSPGTGGSPLHF. DNA of the CDR3: TGTGCCAGCAGTCCCGGGACAGGGGGTTCACCCCTCCACTTT.

The genes are TRBV4-1 and TRBJ2-1; D remains ambiguous. This CDR3 region has 14 residues. V was trimmed by 1 base and J by 6 bases, leaving 10 bases between them. Germline CDR1 MGHRA, CDR2 YSYEKL. CDR3 in amino acids: CASSQVRFSNEQFF. DNA for the CDR3: TGCGCCAGCAGCCAAGTTAGGTTTTCCAATGAGCAGTTCTTC.

The J gene is TRBJ1-1, the V gene TRBV25-1, with a tentative D call TRBD1 (5 bases). The CDR3 is made up of 13 amino acids. Trimming left V 6 bases short and J 4 bases short, with 12 bases between. The V gene's germline CDR1 is MGHDK and CDR2 SYGVNS. The CDR3 sequence: CASSRDRSTEAFF. In DNA form, the CDR3 reads TGTGCCAGCAGCAGGGATAGGAGCACTGAAGCTTTCTTT.

This chain links TRBV19 with TRBJ2-1; D remains ambiguous. The germline V and J ends were trimmed by 1 base and 4 bases, with 8 bases remaining between them. The CDR3 loop spans 14 amino acids. Germline V lookup: CDR1 LNHDA, CDR2 SQIVND (reference sequence). The CDR3 spells CASSIGSRYNEQFF. CDR3 DNA sequence: TGTGCCAGTAGTATAGGTTCTAGATACAATGAGCAGTTCTTC.

This chain uses TRBV29-1 with TRBJ1-5, with D perhaps TRBD1 (6 bases). Between the trimmed V and J ends, which lost 6 bases and 1 base, there was a span of 10 bases. The CDR3 sequence is 13 residues long. Germline V lookup: CDR1 SQVTM, CDR2 ANQGSEA. CDR3 bases: TGCAGCGTGAGGACAGCCAGCAATCAGCCCCAGCATTTT. It translates to CSVRTASNQPQHF.

V is TRBV25-1 and J is TRBJ1-1; D not resolved. Germline-derived CDR1 and CDR2 are MGHDK and SYGVNS. V lost 6 bases and J 0 bases, leaving 11 bases between the germline ends. The CDR3 loop spans 14 amino acids. The CDR3, as DNA: TGTGCCAGCAGGGCCGGGATCTTGAACACTGAAGCTTTCTTT. Protein sequence: CASRAGILNTEAFF.

This chain connects TRBV19 to TRBJ2-6, with unresolved D. With 4 bases removed from V and 0 bases from J, the gap between germline ends came to 7 bases. Looked up from germline, CDR1 is LNHDA and CDR2 is SQIVND (reference sequence). The CDR3 covers 15 residues. The DNA of the CDR3 is TGTGCCAGTAGTACTCGTCCCTCTGGGGCCAACGTCCTGACTTTC. The encoded protein is CASSTRPSGANVLTF.

V and J are TRBV4-1 and TRBJ2-7; no firm D call. The CDR3 has 13 amino acids. Germline CDR1 is MGHRA and CDR2 is YSYEKL. V lost 0 bases, J lost 4 bases, and 7 bases lay in between. This CDR3 is CASSQDQRYEQYF. The CDR3 DNA sequence: TGCGCCAGCAGCCAAGATCAGAGGTACGAGCAGTACTTC.

CDR3 sequence reads: CASSQTGPRGETQYF. CDR3 DNA sequence: TGCGCCAGCAGCCAAACCGGGCCCCGAGGGGAGACCCAGTACTTC. The chain couples TRBV4-1 to TRBJ2-5; D is possibly TRBD2 (5 bases). Germline V gene lookup returns CDR1 MGHRA and CDR2 YSYEKL. The CDR3 sequence is 15 residues long. With 2 bases removed from V and 5 bases from J, the gap between germline ends came to 15 bases.

The J gene is TRBJ2-7, the V gene TRBV27, with D perhaps matching TRBD1 or TRBD2 (5 bases each). Trimming cost V 2 bases and J 3 bases, with 14 bases left between them. The germline V gene encodes CDR1 MNHEY and CDR2 SMNVEV (reference sequence). This CDR3 is 15 amino acids long. The CDR3 region is CASSLGTPGIYEQYF. As DNA, the CDR3 is TGTGCCAGCAGTTTAGGGACCCCAGGAATCTACGAGCAGTACTTC.

This clone was recorded only once. The chain is built from TRBV20-1 and TRBJ2-7, with TRBD2 matching over 8 bases. J gave up 3 bases and V 6 bases, and 1 base lay outside the gene matches. CDR3 size: 11 residues. Germline V lookup: CDR1 DFQATT, CDR2 SNEGSKA (reference sequence). CDR3 amino acids: CSAGTSYEQYF. CDR3 bases: TGCAGTGCCGGGACTAGCTACGAGCAGTACTTC.

The chain is built from TRBV6-5 and TRBJ1-2, with 8 bases that match TRBD1. The germline gives CDR1 MNHEY, CDR2 SVGAGI. The V gene end was trimmed by 0 bases and the J gene end by 5 bases; junction bases not matched to a gene: 2. The CDR3 covers 14 residues. DNA of the CDR3: TGTGCCAGCAGTTACTCGGACAGGGTATATGGCTACACCTTC. It yields the protein CASSYSDRVYGYTF.

This chain connects TRBV7-2 to TRBJ1-3; no clear D. CDR1 is SGHTA, CDR2 FQGNSA, per germline. The germline V and J ends were trimmed by 5 bases and 0 bases, with 5 bases remaining between them. The CDR3 spans 13 residues. CDR3 residues: CASSRFSGNTIYF. The CDR3 DNA reads as TGTGCCAGCAGCAGGTTCTCTGGAAACACCATATATTTT.

The rearrangement joins TRBV6-8 to TRBJ1-6; 7 bases are a match to TRBD1. Germline lookup yields CDR1 MNHGY and CDR2 SAAAGT. The V segment lost 5 bases and the J segment 8 bases; nucleotides outside the gene matches: 9. The CDR3 has 15 amino acids. The DNA of the CDR3 is TGTGCCAGCAGTCGACCACAGGGGCTTTATTCACCCCTCCACTTT. Translated: CASSRPQGLYSPLHF.